The 5 T cell receptor beta chains listed next were all sequenced from one sample in a study of blood T cell repertoires in COVID-19. The assay was immunoSEQ multiplex PCR, and TCRdb's table has in-frame clones only and misses some. The data hold nearly 350,000 clones, with around nine tenths observed a single time. The sequenced material came from peripheral blood. Receptors were obtained from a woman in her 70s with COVID-19, enrolled during active disease.

CDR3 loop: CASGKQGNYGYTF. In DNA, the CDR3 is TGTGCCAGCGGTAAACAGGGGAACTATGGCTACACCTTC. V and J are TRBV5-5 and TRBJ1-2, with 7 bases aligning to TRBD1. The CDR3 totals 13 residues. The germline V gene has CDR1 SGHKS and CDR2 YYEKEE (reference sequence). V lost 7 bases, J lost 2 bases, and 5 bases stayed unmatched. Full variable domain (missing parts from reference TRBV5-5 and TRBJ1-2): DAGVTQSPTHLIKTRGQQVTLRCSPISGHKSVSWYQQVLGQGPQFIFQYYEKEERGRGNFPDRFSARQFPNYSSELNVNALLLGDSALYLCASGKQGNYGYTFGSGTRLTVV.

The chain carries TRBV2 and TRBJ2-7; D ambiguous. The germline CDR1 and CDR2 sequences are SNHLY and FYNNEI. V shed 6 bases and J shed 6 bases, with 18 bases lying between them. CDR3 size: 14 residues. The CDR3 bases are TGTGCCAGCAGCCCGTCTTTTGTGTTGAGCGAGCAGTACTTC. Its translation: CASSPSFVLSEQYF.

V is TRBV13 and J is TRBJ2-7, with 8 bases aligning to TRBD2. The germline V gene encodes CDR1 PRHDT and CDR2 FYEKMQ (reference sequence). The CDR3 contains 13 residues. J lost 3 bases, V lost 7 bases, and 5 bases had no gene match. The CDR3: CASNRGGRYEQYF. The CDR3 DNA reads as TGTGCCAGCAACCGGGGGGGGCGCTACGAGCAGTACTTC.

V gene TRBV28 combines with J gene TRBJ1-3, with D maybe TRBD1 (6 bases). V lost 4 bases, J lost 6 bases, and 10 bases lay in between. CDR3 length: 13 amino acids. Germline CDR1 reads MDHEN; CDR2 reads SYDVKM. The CDR3 DNA follows: TGTGCCAGCAGTTGGGACACCTCAAACACCATATATTTT. Encoded protein: CASSWDTSNTIYF.

This clone occurred a few times. This chain connects TRBV20-1 to TRBJ2-3; no clear D. The CDR3 is 11 amino acids. Between the trimmed V and J ends, which lost 5 bases and 5 bases, there was a span of 8 bases. Germline lookup yields CDR1 DFQATT and CDR2 SNEGSKA (reference sequence). This chain's CDR3 is CSAGPQDTQYF. The CDR3, as DNA: TGCAGTGCTGGCCCCCAAGATACGCAGTATTTT.